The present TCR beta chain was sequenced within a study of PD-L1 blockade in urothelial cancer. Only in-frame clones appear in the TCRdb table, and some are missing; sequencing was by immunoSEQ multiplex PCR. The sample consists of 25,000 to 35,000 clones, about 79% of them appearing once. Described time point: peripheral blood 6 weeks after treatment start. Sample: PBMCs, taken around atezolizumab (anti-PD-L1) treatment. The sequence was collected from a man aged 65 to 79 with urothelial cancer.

In DNA form, the CDR3 reads TGTGCCAGCAGTGGGTATGGAGGCAGTTGGATCACTGAAGCTTTCTTT. Translation gives CASSGYGGSWITEAFF. The chain combines TRBV6-1 with TRBJ1-1, with D uncertain. This CDR3 contains 16 residues. The germline CDR1 and CDR2 sequences are MNHNS and SASEGT. V was pared by 4 bases and J by 4 bases, with 19 bases between.